This entry lists 31 T cell receptor beta chains sequenced from one sample in a study of T cells in Graves' hyperthyroidism and ophthalmopathy. The investigators amplified TCR beta CDR3 regions from RNA transcripts. Primed by the HTBI set, a first-round RT-PCR was run on the TCR CDR3. TCRdb independently ran MiXCR on the multiplex PCR reads; one entry per CDR3 protein. The profile covers about 580,000 distinct CDR3 sequences, with about 14% appearing a single time and almost 6% taken by the ten largest. Sequencing was done on a sample of blood. These receptors originate from a woman in her twenties or thirties with Graves' hyperthyroidism that later progressed to Graves' ophthalmopathy.

This clonotype was observed many times. The chain has TRBV7-9 and TRBJ2-5, with D perhaps TRBD2 (7 bases). Trimming removed 5 bases at V and 1 base at J, with 17 bases between. In germline, CDR1 is SEHNR, CDR2 FQNEAQ (reference sequence). This CDR3 has 16 residues. For the CDR3, the DNA is TGTGCCAGCAGCCCCACCTGGGGAGGGGGCCAAGAGACCCAGTACTTC. It translates to CASSPTWGGGQETQYF.

This clonotype was seen many times. This chain links TRBV7-9 with TRBJ2-7; TRBD1 agrees at 10 bases. The CDR3 runs to 20 residues. The ends lost 4 bases at V and 3 bases at J; junction bases unmatched: 21. Germline V gene data show CDR1 as SEHNR and CDR2 as FQNEAQ (reference sequence). CDR3 protein: CASSSGTGVPYSGNYYEQYF. CDR3 DNA: TGTGCCAGCAGCTCGGGGACAGGGGTTCCGTATAGCGGGAACTACTACGAGCAGTACTTC.

The chain joins TRBV6-1 to TRBJ1-3; D is ambiguous. V was cut by 8 bases and J by 0 bases, with 11 bases left in between. The CDR3 sequence is 14 residues long. Germline CDR1 MNHNS, CDR2 SASEGT. The CDR3 spells CASYPGSSGNTIYF. The CDR3 bases are TGTGCCAGCTACCCGGGATCCTCTGGAAACACCATATATTTT.

This clonotype was observed many times. This chain links TRBV20-1 with TRBJ2-1; 9 nucleotides agree with TRBD2. Per germline, CDR1 DFQATT and CDR2 SNEGSKA (reference sequence). CDR3 length: 15 residues. CDR3 in amino acids: CSAMGLAGLYNEQFF. As DNA, the CDR3 is TGCAGCGCGATGGGCCTAGCGGGACTCTACAATGAGCAGTTCTTC.

This clonotype was recorded a few times. The chain carries TRBV29-1 and TRBJ2-7; D not resolved. The CDR3 consists of 14 residues. The ends were cut back, 4 bases at V and 2 bases at J, with 15 bases in the middle. Germline lookup yields CDR1 SQVTM and CDR2 ANQGSEA. The CDR3 DNA reads as TGCAGCGTTGTGCGGCCCGTCCCTACCTACGAGCAGTACTTC. Its translation is CSVVRPVPTYEQYF.

At least ten counts were recorded for this clonotype. The V and J genes are TRBV4-3 and TRBJ1-1; D perhaps matches TRBD1 (6 bases). The CDR3 runs to 14 residues. The V and J ends lost 3 bases and 4 bases respectively, with 12 bases between them. The germline CDR1 and CDR2 sequences are LGHNA and YSLEER. In nucleotides, the CDR3 is TGCGCCAGCAGCCACCTCGGGGGGCCCACTGAAGCTTTCTTT. Translation: CASSHLGGPTEAFF.

The table lists this clonotype with many counts. The genes are TRBV24-1 and TRBJ2-5; D is undetermined. The germline V gene encodes CDR1 KGHDR and CDR2 SFDVKD. This CDR3 comprises 13 residues. Trimming took 4 bases from V and 4 from J, leaving 9 bases between them. This chain's CDR3 is CATSEADRETQYF. The CDR3 DNA is TGTGCCACCAGTGAGGCTGACCGAGAGACCCAGTACTTC.

The chain recombines TRBV6-5 with TRBJ2-3, with 11 nucleotides matching TRBD2. The CDR3 has 17 residues. Losses at the gene ends were 2 bases for V and 0 bases for J; bases not matched to a gene: 4. Germline CDR1 is MNHEY and CDR2 is SVGAGI. The DNA of the CDR3 is TGTGCCAGCAGTTACCCTACTAGCGGGAGAAGCACAGATACGCAGTATTTT. It encodes CASSYPTSGRSTDTQYF.

This clonotype was seen ten or more times. The chain combines TRBV10-3 with TRBJ2-6; 7 bases line up with TRBD1. V shed 4 bases, J shed 4 bases, and the junction held 4 bases outside the gene matches. This CDR3 is built from 15 residues. Looked up from germline, CDR1 is ENHRY and CDR2 is SYGVKD. DNA of the CDR3: TGTGCCATCAGTGGGACAGGTCCCGGGGCCAACGTCCTGACTTTC. Translated, it gives CAISGTGPGANVLTF.

In this sample, this clonotype turned up many times. The J gene is TRBJ1-1, the V gene TRBV19; 9 bases are shared with TRBD1. Germline V gene sequence: CDR1 LNHDA, CDR2 SQIVND (reference sequence). The CDR3 has 15 amino acids. V shed 6 bases and J 11 bases; nucleotides not matched to a gene: 16. CDR3 nucleotide sequence: TGTGCCAGTAGCCCCTCAGACAGGGGGGGATCTCGGGCTTTCTTT. This encodes CASSPSDRGGSRAFF.

As concerns this clonotype: A much larger clone sits a single nucleotide away, making a read error possible. The J gene is TRBJ2-1, the V gene TRBV27, with 9 bases fitting TRBD2. The CDR3 contains 15 residues. The germline gives CDR1 MNHEY, CDR2 SMNVEV (reference sequence). The chain's CDR3 is CAGRNSGGSYNEQFF. In DNA form, the CDR3 reads TGTGCCGGCAGAAATAGCGGGGGATCCTACAATGAGCAGTTCTTC.

This clonotype has only a few counts. The gene calls are TRBV29-1 and TRBJ1-1; D gene ambiguous. Germline V gives CDR1 SQVTM, CDR2 ANQGSEA. This CDR3 region has 13 residues. CDR3 loop: CATSWTANTEAFF. The CDR3 coding sequence is TGCGCGACCTCATGGACGGCGAACACTGAAGCTTTCTTT.

Note on this clonotype: A read error may explain this, as a much larger clone is one base away. V and J are TRBV6-6 and TRBJ1-2; no clear D. Germline-derived CDR1 and CDR2 are MNHNY and SVGAGI (reference sequence). Between the trimmed V and J ends, which lost 0 bases and 4 bases, there was a span of 15 bases. The CDR3 totals 16 residues. CDR3 loop: CASSYSRPSGPYGYTF. In DNA, the CDR3 is TGTGCCAGCAGTTACTCGAGGCCATCAGGACCCTATGGCTACACCTTC.

This clonotype has more than one count but fewer than ten. This chain connects TRBV20-1 to TRBJ2-7; TRBD1 matches at 10 bases. Per the germline V gene, CDR1 is DFQATT and CDR2 is SNEGSKA (reference sequence). After removal of 0 bases from V and 5 bases from J, the junction contained 7 bases not matched to a gene. The CDR3 loop spans 15 amino acids. The CDR3 DNA is TGCAGTGCTAGAGACCCCGGGACAGGGGAGGACGAGCAGTACTTC. Translation: CSARDPGTGEDEQYF.

With respect to this clonotype: It may be a read error: a sequence one base away is much more abundant. J is TRBJ2-7 and V is TRBV3-1, with D possibly matching TRBD1 (6 bases). The CDR3 has 12 amino acids. CDR1 is LGHDT and CDR2 is YNNKEL in the germline V gene (reference sequence). The germline V and J ends were trimmed by 5 bases and 6 bases, with 11 bases remaining between them. The CDR3 sequence is CASSDQGTEQYF. CDR3 in DNA: TGTGCCAGCAGCGATCAGGGGACCGAGCAGTACTTC.

This clonotype was recorded many times. The chain couples TRBV19 to TRBJ2-2; 9 bases fit TRBD2. This CDR3 is 16 amino acids long. Germline V gene data show CDR1 as LNHDA and CDR2 as SQIVND (reference sequence). The V and J ends lost 3 bases and 3 bases, in that order; junction bases with no gene match: 5. CDR3 nucleotides: TGTGCCAGTAGTATCGGACTAGCGTGGGACACCGGGGAGCTGTTTTTT. This translates into CASSIGLAWDTGELFF. Drawing the rest from reference TRBV19 and TRBJ2-2, the complete variable domain is DGGITQSPKYLFRKEGQNVTLSCEQNLNHDAMYWYRQDPGQGLRLIYYSQIVNDFQKGDIAEGYSVSREKKESFPLTVTSAQKNPTAFYLCASSIGLAWDTGELFFGEGSRLTVL.

This clonotype was seen many times. This chain connects TRBV11-2 to TRBJ2-2; a possible D gene is TRBD2 (6 bases). Trimming pared 1 base from V and 7 bases from J, leaving 16 bases between. This CDR3 region has 16 residues. From germline, CDR1 is SGHAT and CDR2 FQNNGV. CDR3 bases: TGTGCCAGCAGCTTAGTCTACGGGAGCCCGATCGGGGAGCTGTTTTTT. Its protein product is CASSLVYGSPIGELFF.

This clonotype was picked up a small number of times. The V call is TRBV14, the J call TRBJ2-1; D is unresolved. Germline assignment: CDR1 SGHDN and CDR2 FVKESK. This CDR3 spans 14 amino acids. Trimming pared 0 bases from V and 4 bases from J, leaving 7 bases between. In DNA form, the CDR3 reads TGTGCCAGCAGCCAAGATTTGGGTTACAATGAGCAGTTCTTC. Translation: CASSQDLGYNEQFF.

This clonotype was observed many times. This chain connects TRBV25-1 to TRBJ1-1; TRBD1 might be the D (6 bases). The CDR3 is 15 residues long. Deletions cut 4 bases from V and 4 bases from J, with 16 bases between. The germline V gene encodes CDR1 MGHDK and CDR2 SYGVNS. CDR3 sequence (DNA): TGTGCCAGCAGTGTGCACAGGGTACGGGGCACTGAAGCTTTCTTT. It translates to CASSVHRVRGTEAFF.

The chain is built from TRBV28 and TRBJ2-6, with a possible D match to TRBD1 (6 bases). Per the germline V gene, CDR1 is MDHEN and CDR2 is SYDVKM. This CDR3 contains 15 residues. V was clipped by 8 bases and J by 4 bases, with 15 bases between them. CDR3 in amino acids: CASCLRGPGANVLTF. The CDR3 DNA reads TGTGCCAGCTGCCTCAGGGGACCGGGGGCCAACGTCCTGACTTTC.

The chain is built from TRBV20-1 and TRBJ2-1; D uncertain. V lost 5 bases to trimming and J lost 4 bases, with 6 bases between them. CDR1 and CDR2 (germline): DFQATT, SNEGSKA (reference sequence). This CDR3 has 11 amino acids. This CDR3 reads CSAALYNEQFF. The CDR3 coding sequence is TGCAGTGCTGCCCTTTACAATGAGCAGTTCTTC.

At least ten counts were recorded for this clonotype. The J gene is TRBJ2-7, the V gene TRBV11-2, with a possible D match to TRBD1 (6 bases). The V end was cut by 4 bases, the J end by 1 base, with 14 bases between. Germline V gene sequence: CDR1 SGHAT, CDR2 FQNNGV. This CDR3 is 15 amino acids long. The chain's CDR3 is CASSSRRGQSYEQYF. In nucleotides, the CDR3 is TGTGCCAGCAGCTCTAGACGAGGACAGTCCTACGAGCAGTACTTC.

This clonotype was counted many times. The chain uses TRBV5-1 and TRBJ2-3; 8 nucleotides align to TRBD2. CDR1 is SGHRS, CDR2 YFSETQ, per germline. The CDR3 consists of 15 residues. The V gene end was trimmed by 5 bases and the J gene end by 1 base; junction bases not matched to a gene: 6. CDR3 region: CASRRSGTGTDTQYF. The CDR3 DNA reads TGCGCCAGCAGGCGTAGCGGGACGGGCACAGATACGCAGTATTTT.

Only a few counts were recorded for this clonotype. This clone may be a read error of a much larger clone one base away. The CDR3 end shows no conserved phenylalanine or tryptophan, and so a read error is likely. This chain links TRBV18 with TRBJ1-2; no definite D call. This CDR3 comprises 13 residues. In germline, CDR1 is KGHSH, CDR2 LQKENI. Between the trimmed V and J ends, which lost 6 bases and 4 bases, there was a span of 12 bases. CDR3 region: CASSLESSYGYTL. CDR3 DNA: TGTGCCAGCTCTCTCGAGAGCAGCTATGGCTACACCCTC.

This clonotype was observed a few times. A much bigger clone sits one base away, suggesting this may be a read error. This chain uses TRBV2 with TRBJ2-2, with D possibly matching TRBD1 (5 bases). Deletions cut 10 bases from V and 3 bases from J, with 18 bases between. Germline V gene lookup returns CDR1 SNHLY and CDR2 FYNNEI. The CDR3 runs 15 residues. The CDR3 coding sequence is TGTGCCACCGTACGGGCTGGGGCCTACACCGGGGAGCTGTTTTTT. Its translation is CATVRAGAYTGELFF.

This clonotype has a handful of counts. CDR3 region: CSTGQGGVQPQHF. CDR3 nucleotide sequence: TGCAGCACTGGACAGGGGGGAGTTCAGCCCCAGCATTTT. This chain uses TRBV29-1 with TRBJ1-5, with TRBD1 matching over 10 bases. The CDR3 consists of 13 residues. V shed 8 bases and J 6 bases; nucleotides not matched to a gene: 7. Germline CDR1 SQVTM, CDR2 ANQGSEA. The variable domain in full, with the rest retrieved from reference TRBV29-1 and TRBJ1-5, is SAVISQKPSRDICQRGTSLTIQCQVDSQVTMMFWYRQQPGQSLTLIATANQGSEATYESGFVIDKFPISRPNLTFSTLTVSNMSPEDSSIYLCSTGQGGVQPQHFGDGTRLSIL.

The CDR3 region has the DNA TGTGCCAGTAGGAAGGGGACAGGTACCTACGAGCAGTACTTC. This encodes CASRKGTGTYEQYF. The chain employs TRBV19 and TRBJ2-7; 8 nucleotides agree with TRBD1. Germline values: CDR1 LNHDA, CDR2 SQIVND (reference sequence). With V trimmed by 6 bases and J by 2 bases, 6 bases remained unmatched. The CDR3 has 14 residues.

This clonotype was picked up many times. The V call is TRBV11-1, the J call TRBJ2-2, with 10 positions matching TRBD2. The CDR3 totals 16 residues. Germline V gene lookup returns CDR1 SGHAT and CDR2 FQDESV (reference sequence). V was clipped by 3 bases and J by 3 bases; unmatched bases: 4. The CDR3 DNA reads as TGTGCCAGCAGCTTCCAGCGGGAGGGCTACACCGGGGAGCTGTTTTTT. Translation gives CASSFQREGYTGELFF.

The V call is TRBV12-3 or TRBV12-4, the J call TRBJ1-2; D remains ambiguous. The CDR3 length is 13 residues. The V and J ends lost 6 bases and 4 bases respectively, with 12 bases between them. The CDR3 DNA reads TGTGCCAGCAGCCCCCGGCAGAGCTATGGCTACACCTTC. Protein sequence: CASSPRQSYGYTF.

This clonotype was seen at least ten times. The chain recombines TRBV27 with TRBJ2-2; possible D gene TRBD2, 6 bases. The CDR3 is made up of 14 amino acids. Per the germline V gene, CDR1 is MNHEY and CDR2 is SMNVEV (reference sequence). Trimming cost V 7 bases and J 2 bases, with 11 bases left between them. CDR3: CASTRTTNTGELFF. CDR3 DNA: TGTGCCAGCACGAGGACTACCAACACCGGGGAGCTGTTTTTT.

This clonotype has at least ten counts. The DNA for the CDR3 is TGTGCCAGCCTTAGAACCGGGGATACGCAGTATTTT. This encodes CASLRTGDTQYF. The chain couples TRBV2 to TRBJ2-3; D ambiguous. V was pared by 8 bases and J by 6 bases, with 12 bases between. The germline gives CDR1 SNHLY, CDR2 FYNNEI. This CDR3 contains 12 residues.